This entry concerns a single T cell receptor (beta chain). The data are from a study of blood T cell repertoires in COVID-19. TCRdb keeps only in-frame clones here, not all; method: immunoSEQ multiplex PCR. The sample records 250,000 to 400,000 clones, 75% to 90% being singletons. After removal of 1 base from V and 0 bases from J, the junction contained 8 bases not matched to a gene. Germline CDR1 and CDR2: SGHVS and FNYEAQ. The CDR3 is 19 residues long. Material: PBMCs or T cells enriched from blood (not recorded which). This TCR came from a woman in her 30s who had been exposed to COVID-19. V and J are TRBV7-6 and TRBJ2-6, with TRBD2 matching over 8 bases. Written as DNA, the CDR3 is TGTGCCAGCAGCTTAGAACGGGGGGGTATGATCTCTGGGGCCAACGTCCTGACTTTC. Translation: CASSLERGGMISGANVLTF.